The clone carrying this T cell receptor beta chain was seen a handful of times. Its target is unknown. These data belong to a study of spatial heterogeneity in lung cancer. Per germline, CDR1 SGDLS and CDR2 YYNGEE. This CDR3 is built from 14 residues. The V end was cut by 0 bases, the J end by 6 bases, with 10 bases between. Time point here: sample taken at primary tumor resection. The input material, whole RNA from tumor, nontumor lung or frozen PBMC, was sequenced unsorted. General study points: Tumor TCRs that were ubiquitous and expanded showed up in blood more at resection than follow-up.

MiXCR was run by TCRdb on the 5' RACE reads, yielding one entry per CDR3 protein. The table lists about 38,000 distinct CDR3 sequences, 7.5% of them singletons. This chain uses TRBV9 with TRBJ1-5; D is unresolved. The sequencing used PBMCs, collected at surgery. The source is a male donor with early-stage non-small cell lung cancer. The CDR3 here is CASSVGEVGQPQHF. In DNA form, the CDR3 reads TGTGCCAGCAGCGTAGGGGAAGTGGGTCAGCCCCAGCATTTT.